The table lists the clone carrying this T cell receptor (beta chain) with a few counts. This record belongs to a study of T-cell memory formation after mild COVID-19. The trim removed 5 bases at V and 3 bases at J, leaving 9 bases unmatched. The germline gives CDR1 SGHTA, CDR2 FQGNSA. The CDR3 has 15 amino acids. In TCRdb, the 5' RACE reads were re-called with MiXCR into one record per CDR3 protein. Of fewer than 150,000 distinct CDR3 sequences listed, approximately 6.3% are singletons. This TCR came from an adult woman who had mild COVID-19 (a few samples of this study predate the infection). Cell type and time point are not known. What was sequenced was PBMCs or a T cell subset sorted from them (not recorded which). The chain combines TRBV7-2 with TRBJ1-1; 7 bases are a match to TRBD1. In DNA, the CDR3 is TGTGCCAGCAGCCCCGGGACAGCGCCGTACACTGAAGCTTTCTTT. Residues: CASSPGTAPYTEAFF. The full variable domain, rest sourced from reference TRBV7-2 and TRBJ1-1, is GAGVSQSPSNKVTEKGKDVELRCDPISGHTALYWYRQSLGQGLEFLIYFQGNSAPDKSGLPSDRFSAERTGGSVSTLTIQRTQQEDSAVYLCASSPGTAPYTEAFFGQGTRLTVV.